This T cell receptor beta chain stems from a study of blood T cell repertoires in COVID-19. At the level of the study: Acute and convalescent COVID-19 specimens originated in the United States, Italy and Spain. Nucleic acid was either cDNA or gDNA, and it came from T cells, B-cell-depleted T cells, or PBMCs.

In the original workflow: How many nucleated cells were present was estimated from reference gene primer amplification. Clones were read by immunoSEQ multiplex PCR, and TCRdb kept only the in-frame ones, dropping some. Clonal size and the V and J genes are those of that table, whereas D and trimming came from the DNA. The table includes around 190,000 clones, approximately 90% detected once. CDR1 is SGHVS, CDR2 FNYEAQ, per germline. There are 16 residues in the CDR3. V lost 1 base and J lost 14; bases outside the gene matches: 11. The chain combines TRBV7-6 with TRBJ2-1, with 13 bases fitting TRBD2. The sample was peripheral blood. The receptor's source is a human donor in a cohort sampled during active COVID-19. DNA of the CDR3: TGTGCCAGCAGCTTAGTGGCGGGACTAGCGGGAAATAACGAGTTCTTC. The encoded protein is CASSLVAGLAGNNEFF.